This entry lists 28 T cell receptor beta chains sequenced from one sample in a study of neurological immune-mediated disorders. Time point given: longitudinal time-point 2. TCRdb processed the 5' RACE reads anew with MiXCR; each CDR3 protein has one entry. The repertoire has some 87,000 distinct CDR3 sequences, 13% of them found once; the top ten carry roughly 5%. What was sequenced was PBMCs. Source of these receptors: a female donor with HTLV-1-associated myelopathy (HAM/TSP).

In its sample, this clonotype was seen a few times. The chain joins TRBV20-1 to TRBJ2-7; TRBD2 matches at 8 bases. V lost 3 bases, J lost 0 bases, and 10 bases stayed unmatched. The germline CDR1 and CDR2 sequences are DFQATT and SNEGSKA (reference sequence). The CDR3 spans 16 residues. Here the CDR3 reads CSASGRPGGLSYEQYF. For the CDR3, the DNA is TGCAGTGCTAGCGGTAGACCGGGGGGGCTCTCCTACGAGCAGTACTTC.

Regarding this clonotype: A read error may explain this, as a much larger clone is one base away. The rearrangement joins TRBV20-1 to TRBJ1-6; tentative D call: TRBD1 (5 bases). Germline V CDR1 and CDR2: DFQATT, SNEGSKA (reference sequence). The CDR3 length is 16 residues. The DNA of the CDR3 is TGCAGTGCTAGAGATCTCGGGCAAGGACATGATTTGGCCCTCTACTTT. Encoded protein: CSARDLGQGHDLALYF.

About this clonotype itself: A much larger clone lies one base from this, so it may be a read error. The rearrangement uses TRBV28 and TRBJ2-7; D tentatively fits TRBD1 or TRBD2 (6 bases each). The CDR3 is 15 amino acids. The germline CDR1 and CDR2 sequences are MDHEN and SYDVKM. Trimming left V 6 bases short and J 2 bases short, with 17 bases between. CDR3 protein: CASSPRGRITYEQYF. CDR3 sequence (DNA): TGTGCCAGCAGCCCTCGGGGGCGGATAACCTACGAGCAGTACTTC.

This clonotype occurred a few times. CDR3 amino acids: CASSLTRLRNQPQHF. The CDR3 nucleotides are TGTGCCAGCAGCTTGACTCGTTTGCGGAATCAGCCCCAGCATTTT. The rearrangement links TRBV5-6 to TRBJ1-5; D ambiguous. The V end was cut by 1 base, the J end by 4 bases, with 12 bases between. Germline CDR1 is SGHDT and CDR2 is YYEEEE. This CDR3 contains 15 residues.

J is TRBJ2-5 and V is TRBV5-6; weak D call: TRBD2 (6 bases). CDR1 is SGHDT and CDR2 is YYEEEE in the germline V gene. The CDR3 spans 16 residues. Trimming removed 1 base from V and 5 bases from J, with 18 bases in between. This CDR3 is CASSLRATSSRETQYF. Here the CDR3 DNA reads TGTGCCAGCAGCTTGAGGGCGACTAGTAGTCGGGAGACCCAGTACTTC.

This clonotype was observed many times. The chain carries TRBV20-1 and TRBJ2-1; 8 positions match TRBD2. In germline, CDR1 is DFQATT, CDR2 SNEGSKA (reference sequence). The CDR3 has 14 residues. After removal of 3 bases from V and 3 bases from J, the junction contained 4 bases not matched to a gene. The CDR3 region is CSASSGTSYNEQFF. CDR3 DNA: TGCAGTGCTAGTTCCGGGACTAGCTACAATGAGCAGTTCTTC.

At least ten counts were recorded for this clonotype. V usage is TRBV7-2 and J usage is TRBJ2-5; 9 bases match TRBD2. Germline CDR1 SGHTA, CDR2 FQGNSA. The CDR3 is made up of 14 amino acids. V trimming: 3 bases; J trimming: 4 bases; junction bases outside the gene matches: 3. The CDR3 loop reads CASSFQAGGETQYF. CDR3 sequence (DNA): TGTGCCAGCAGCTTCCAAGCGGGGGGAGAGACCCAGTACTTC.

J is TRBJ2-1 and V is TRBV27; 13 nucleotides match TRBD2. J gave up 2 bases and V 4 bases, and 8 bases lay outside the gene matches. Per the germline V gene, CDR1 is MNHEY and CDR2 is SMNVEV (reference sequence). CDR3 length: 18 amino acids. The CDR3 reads CASSYGTSGGAPYNEQFF. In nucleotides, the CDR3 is TGTGCCAGCAGTTACGGAACTAGCGGGGGGGCCCCCTACAATGAGCAGTTCTTC.

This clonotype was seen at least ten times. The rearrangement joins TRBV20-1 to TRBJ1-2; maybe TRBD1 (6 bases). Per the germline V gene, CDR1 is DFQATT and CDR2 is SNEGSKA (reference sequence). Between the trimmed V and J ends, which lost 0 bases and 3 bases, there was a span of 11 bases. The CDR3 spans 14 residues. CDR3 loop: CSARDRYRDYGYTF. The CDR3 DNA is TGCAGTGCTAGAGATCGGTACAGGGACTATGGCTACACCTTC.

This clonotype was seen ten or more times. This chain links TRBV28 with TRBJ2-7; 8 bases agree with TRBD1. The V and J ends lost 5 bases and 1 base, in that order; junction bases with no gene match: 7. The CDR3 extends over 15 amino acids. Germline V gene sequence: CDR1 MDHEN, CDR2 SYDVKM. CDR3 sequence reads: CASSTRDRGSYEQYF. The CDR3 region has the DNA TGTGCCAGCAGTACTCGCGACAGGGGTTCCTACGAGCAGTACTTC.

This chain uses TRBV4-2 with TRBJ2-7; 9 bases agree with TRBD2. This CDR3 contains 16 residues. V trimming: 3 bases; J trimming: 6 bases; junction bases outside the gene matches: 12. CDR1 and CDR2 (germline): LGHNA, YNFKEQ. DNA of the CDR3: TGTGCCAGCAGCCAGGGCCCGGGTAGCGGGGGAGCCGAGCAGTACTTC. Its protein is CASSQGPGSGGAEQYF.

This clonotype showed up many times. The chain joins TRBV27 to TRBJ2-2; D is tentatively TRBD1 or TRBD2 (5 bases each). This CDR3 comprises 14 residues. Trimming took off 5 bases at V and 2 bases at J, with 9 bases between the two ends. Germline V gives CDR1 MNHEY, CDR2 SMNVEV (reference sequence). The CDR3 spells CASSPGTNTGELFF. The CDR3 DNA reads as TGTGCCAGCAGTCCCGGGACCAACACCGGGGAGCTGTTTTTT.

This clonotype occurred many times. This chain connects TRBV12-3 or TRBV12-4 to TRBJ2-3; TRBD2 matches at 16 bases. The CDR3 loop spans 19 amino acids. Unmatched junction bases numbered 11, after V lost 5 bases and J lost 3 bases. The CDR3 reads CASSTRGLAGGLSTDTQYF. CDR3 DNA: TGTGCCAGCAGTACCCGGGGACTAGCGGGGGGGCTGAGTACAGATACGCAGTATTTT.

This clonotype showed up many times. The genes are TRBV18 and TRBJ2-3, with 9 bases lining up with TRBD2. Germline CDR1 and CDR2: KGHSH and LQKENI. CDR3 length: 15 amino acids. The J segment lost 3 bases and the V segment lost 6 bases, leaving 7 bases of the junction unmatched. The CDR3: CASSYSGGWTDTQYF. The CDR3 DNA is TGTGCCAGCTCGTATAGCGGGGGATGGACAGATACGCAGTATTTT.

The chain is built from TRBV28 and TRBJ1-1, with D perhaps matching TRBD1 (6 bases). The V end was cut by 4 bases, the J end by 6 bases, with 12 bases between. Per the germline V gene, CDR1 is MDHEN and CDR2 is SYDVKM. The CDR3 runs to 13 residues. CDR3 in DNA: TGTGCCAGCAGTTACAGGGTTTCTTCTGAAGCTTTCTTT. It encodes CASSYRVSSEAFF.

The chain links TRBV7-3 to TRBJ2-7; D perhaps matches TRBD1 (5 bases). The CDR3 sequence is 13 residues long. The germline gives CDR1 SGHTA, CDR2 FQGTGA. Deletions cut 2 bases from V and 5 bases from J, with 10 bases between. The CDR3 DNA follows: TGTGCCAGCAGCTTATCGGTGGACAACGAGCAGTACTTC. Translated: CASSLSVDNEQYF.

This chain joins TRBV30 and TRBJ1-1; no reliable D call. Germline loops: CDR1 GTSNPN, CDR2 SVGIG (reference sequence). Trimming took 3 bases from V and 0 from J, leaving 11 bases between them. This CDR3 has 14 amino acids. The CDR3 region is CAWRGVGLNTEAFF. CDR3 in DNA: TGTGCCTGGAGGGGTGTCGGTCTGAACACTGAAGCTTTCTTT.

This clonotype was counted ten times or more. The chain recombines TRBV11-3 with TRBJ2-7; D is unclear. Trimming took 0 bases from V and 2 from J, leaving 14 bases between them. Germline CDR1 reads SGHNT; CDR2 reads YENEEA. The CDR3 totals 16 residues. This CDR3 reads CASSLDRRHLAYEQYF. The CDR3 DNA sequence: TGTGCCAGCAGCTTAGATCGACGGCACTTAGCCTACGAGCAGTACTTC.

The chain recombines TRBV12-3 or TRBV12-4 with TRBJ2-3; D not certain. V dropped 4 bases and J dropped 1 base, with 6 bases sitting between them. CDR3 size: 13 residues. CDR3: CASSSRGTDTQYF. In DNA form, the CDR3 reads TGTGCCAGCAGTTCGAGAGGCACAGATACGCAGTATTTT.

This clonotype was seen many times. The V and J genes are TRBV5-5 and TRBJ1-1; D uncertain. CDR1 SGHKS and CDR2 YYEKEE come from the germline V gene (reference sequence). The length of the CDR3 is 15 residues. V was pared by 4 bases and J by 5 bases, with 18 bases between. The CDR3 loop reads CASSPAGRTETEAFF. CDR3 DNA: TGTGCCAGCAGCCCGGCTGGGAGGACCGAAACTGAAGCTTTCTTT. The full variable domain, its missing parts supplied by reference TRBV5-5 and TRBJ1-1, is DAGVTQSPTHLIKTRGQQVTLRCSPISGHKSVSWYQQVLGQGPQFIFQYYEKEERGRGNFPDRFSARQFPNYSSELNVNALLLGDSALYLCASSPAGRTETEAFFGQGTRLTVV.

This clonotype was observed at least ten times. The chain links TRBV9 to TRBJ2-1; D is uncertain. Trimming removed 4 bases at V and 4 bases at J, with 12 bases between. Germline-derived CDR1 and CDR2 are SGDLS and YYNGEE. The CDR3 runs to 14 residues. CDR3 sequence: CASSSRPGYNEQFF. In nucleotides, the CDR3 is TGTGCCAGCAGCAGCAGGCCAGGATACAATGAGCAGTTCTTC.

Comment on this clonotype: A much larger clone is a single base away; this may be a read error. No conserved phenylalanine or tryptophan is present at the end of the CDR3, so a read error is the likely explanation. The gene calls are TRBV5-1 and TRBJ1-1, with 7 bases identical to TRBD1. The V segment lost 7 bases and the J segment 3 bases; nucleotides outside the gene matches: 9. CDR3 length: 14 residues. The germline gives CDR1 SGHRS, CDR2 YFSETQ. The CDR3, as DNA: TGCGCCAGCGGACAGGTGGGTTCGGACACTGAAGCTTTCTTA. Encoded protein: CASGQVGSDTEAFL.

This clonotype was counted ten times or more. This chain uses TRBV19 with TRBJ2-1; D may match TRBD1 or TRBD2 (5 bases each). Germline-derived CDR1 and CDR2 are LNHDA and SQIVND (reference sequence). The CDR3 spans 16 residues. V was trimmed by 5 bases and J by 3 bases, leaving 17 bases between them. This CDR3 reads CASSFEGWVGYNEQFF. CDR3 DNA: TGTGCCAGTAGTTTCGAGGGGTGGGTGGGCTACAATGAGCAGTTCTTC.

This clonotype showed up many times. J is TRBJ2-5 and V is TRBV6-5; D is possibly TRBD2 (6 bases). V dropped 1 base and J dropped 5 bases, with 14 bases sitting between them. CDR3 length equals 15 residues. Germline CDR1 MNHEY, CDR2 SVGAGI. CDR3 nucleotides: TGTGCCAGCAGTTACTTCCAGGCCAGCGGGGAGACCCAGTACTTC. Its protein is CASSYFQASGETQYF.

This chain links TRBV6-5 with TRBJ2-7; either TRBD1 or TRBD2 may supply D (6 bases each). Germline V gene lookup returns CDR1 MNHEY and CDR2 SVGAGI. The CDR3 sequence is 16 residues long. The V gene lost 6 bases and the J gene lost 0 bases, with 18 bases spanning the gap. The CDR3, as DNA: TGTGCCAGCAGAGGAGAGAGGACGGGGGCCTCCTACGAGCAGTACTTC. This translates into CASRGERTGASYEQYF.

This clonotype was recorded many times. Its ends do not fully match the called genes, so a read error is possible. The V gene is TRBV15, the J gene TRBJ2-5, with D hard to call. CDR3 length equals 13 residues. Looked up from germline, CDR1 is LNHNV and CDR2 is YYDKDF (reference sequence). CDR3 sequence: CATSRDRAETQYF. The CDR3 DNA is TGTGCTACCAGCAGAGACCGGGCGGAGACCCAGTACTTC.

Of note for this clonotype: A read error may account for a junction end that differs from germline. The CDR3 coding sequence is TGTGTCAGCAGTGCCCCGAATCCTAGTGACAGGGGAGGCTACACCTTC. It codes for CVSSAPNPSDRGGYTF. This chain uses TRBV28 with TRBJ1-2; 8 bases fit TRBD1. This CDR3 is built from 16 residues. Germline V gene lookup returns CDR1 MDHEN and CDR2 SYDVKM.

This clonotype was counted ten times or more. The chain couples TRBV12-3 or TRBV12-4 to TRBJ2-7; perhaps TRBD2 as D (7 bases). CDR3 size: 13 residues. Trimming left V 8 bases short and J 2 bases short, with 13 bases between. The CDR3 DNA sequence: TGTGCCAGCTGTCGGGGGGCACCCTACGAGCAGTACTTC. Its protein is CASCRGAPYEQYF.